The entry below describes one TCR beta chain. The data stem from a study of T cells expressing NK-cell markers. With UMIs, 5'RACE template switching was used to make TCR beta cDNA. From the 5' RACE reads, TCRdb lists one entry per CDR3 protein and no DNA. In total, the table holds a few hundred thousand distinct CDR3 sequences. Per the germline V gene, CDR1 is MNHNS and CDR2 is SASEGT. The CDR3 is 13 residues long. Sequencing was done on a sample of blood T cells: a sorted CD56 or NKG2C T cell subset, CD4+ or CD8+ T cells, or bulk PBMC T cells (not recorded which). The clonotype comes from a woman aged 45-65 years in good health. This chain uses TRBV6-1 with TRBJ2-1; TCRdb indicates TRBD1, and absent DNA this call remains unverified. The CDR3 reads CASSDGTGQKQFF.